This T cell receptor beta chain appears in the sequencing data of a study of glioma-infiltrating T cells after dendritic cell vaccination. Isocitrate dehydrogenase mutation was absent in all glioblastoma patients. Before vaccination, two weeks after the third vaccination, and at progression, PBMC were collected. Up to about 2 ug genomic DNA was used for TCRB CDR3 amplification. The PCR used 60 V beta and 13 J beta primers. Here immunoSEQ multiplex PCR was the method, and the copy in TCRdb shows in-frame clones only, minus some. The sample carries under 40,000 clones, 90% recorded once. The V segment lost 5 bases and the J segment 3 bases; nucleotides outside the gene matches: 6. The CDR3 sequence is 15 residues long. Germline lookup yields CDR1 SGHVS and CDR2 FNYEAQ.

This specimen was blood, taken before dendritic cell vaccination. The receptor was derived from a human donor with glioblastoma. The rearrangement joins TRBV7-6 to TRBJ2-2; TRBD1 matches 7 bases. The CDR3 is CASSDRDSHTGELFF. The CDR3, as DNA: TGTGCCAGCAGCGACCGGGACAGTCACACCGGGGAGCTGTTTTTT.